This T cell receptor beta chain originates from a study of OX40 agonist ivuxolimab in advanced cancers. A note on the overall study: The costimulatory receptor OX40 (CD134) was targeted by ivuxolimab, a fully human IgG2 agonistic monoclonal antibody. Intravenous ivuxolimab was administered to patients every 2 weeks at six dose levels: 0.01, 0.1, 0.3, 1.5, 3 and 10 mg/kg. Of the approximately 50 patients in dose escalation, about 19 had hepatocellular carcinoma, about 15 had melanoma, 9 had renal cell carcinoma and 9 had head and neck cancer. In the dose-escalation cohort, 70% to 90% of patients were male, and the mean age was roughly 60 years with a range of about 20 to 90. Prior anti-PD-1, anti-PD-L1 or anti-CTLA-4 therapy was permitted, and checkpoint inhibitors had been received by less than 45% of dose-escalation patients. Partial responses occurred in three dose-escalation patients: two with cutaneous melanoma and one with hepatocellular carcinoma. The purpose of peripheral TCRbeta sequencing was to test whether ivuxolimab changed TCR sequence diversity and led to clonal T-cell expansion. The paper reports the monotherapy dose-escalation portion (N of about 50 patients) of the phase I ivuxolimab trial. Overall study outcomes, separate from this receptor: Antigen specificity was not determined for the clonally expanded peripheral T cells. At doses of 0.1 to 3.0 mg/kg, clonal expansion of both CD4+ and CD8+ blood T cells was observed from baseline to week 6. In partial responders in the 0.1-3.0 mg/kg groups, normalized peripheral clonal expansion was found to be among the lowest, especially among CD8+ T cells. On average, CD8+ T cells showed more expanded clones than CD4+ T cells after ivuxolimab. Low levels of normalized T-cell clonal expansion were also shown by some nonresponding patients.

A remark on this clone: Its antigen specificity is not known. There are no base qualities to consult, and no much larger clone falls within one base.

Genomic DNA was extracted from sorted cells for sequencing of the TCRbeta CDR3 region. The immunoSEQ Assay was used to sequence the TCRbeta CDR3 regions. In its TCRdb copy, this immuneACCESS table keeps in-frame sequences only and misses some clones. Where compared with another copy, unresolved V genes explain less than half of these, and the others have no known cause. Across this sample there are some 17,000 clones, with 80% to 95% seen only once. Over 7% of the sample is in the top ten clones. The CDR3 has 15 amino acids, counting the end cysteine and phenylalanine. Here the CDR3 DNA is all that survives: 45 bases in frame from base 1. The germline V gene gives CDR1 as KGHSH and CDR2 as LQKENI. V is clipped by 2 bases and J by 6 bases, and the sequence between their germline boundaries is 13 bases long. Patients with autoimmune disease history or receiving systemic immunosuppression were excluded from the trial. Peripheral blood for TCR sequencing was collected from all dose cohorts at baseline, on cycle 4 day 1, and on cycle 7 day 1. The samples were taken from a phase I, first-in-human, multicenter, open-label dose-escalation trial of ivuxolimab. The trial enrolled adults with locally advanced or metastatic head and neck squamous cell, hepatocellular, melanoma or renal cell carcinoma. CD4+ and CD8+ T cells were sorted separately from peripheral blood before TCR sequencing.

The sequencing used CD4+ or CD8+ T cells sorted from blood, collected in a trial of the OX40 agonist ivuxolimab. The sequence links TRBV18 to TRBJ2-2; the D gene is perhaps TRBD1, on 6 matching bases. The TCR originated in an adult with an advanced solid tumor such as melanoma, head and neck, liver or kidney cancer. The CDR3 protein sequence reads: CASSPYGQSSGELFF. The nucleotide sequence is given as TGTGCCAGCTCACCATATGGACAGAGCTCCGGGGAGCTGTTTTTT.